The 26 T cell receptor beta chains in this list originate from one sample, sequenced in a study of identical twins. TCRdb re-derived calls from the 5' RACE reads in MiXCR, one entry per CDR3 protein. The sample yields hundreds of thousands of distinct CDR3 sequences, about a fifth seen once. These records were also assigned to another study, of yellow fever vaccine responses in identical twins.

The sample taken for sequencing was CD4+ T cells sorted from blood. These TCRs come from a woman under 30 in good health.

This clonotype was recorded a few times. This CDR3 is CSVEGGTTGRYF. The CDR3 DNA follows: TGCAGCGTTGAAGGGGGAACTACCGGGCGGTATTTT. V is TRBV29-1 and J is TRBJ2-3; D uncertain. Germline CDR1 SQVTM, CDR2 ANQGSEA. The V end lost 1 base, the J end lost 14 bases, and 16 bases lay between the germline ends. This CDR3 spans 12 amino acids.

This clonotype has just a few counts. CDR3 DNA: TGTGCCAGCAGCTTAGCCCCAGGGGTTGGCACTGAAGCTTTCTTT. Its protein product is CASSLAPGVGTEAFF. The chain has TRBV7-8 and TRBJ1-1, with D possibly TRBD1 on 6 matching bases. The CDR3 runs 15 residues. The germline V and J ends were trimmed by 0 bases and 4 bases, with 12 bases remaining between them. CDR1 is SGHVS, CDR2 FQNEAQ, per germline.

This clonotype was detected once. The rearrangement links TRBV24-1 to TRBJ2-5, with D tentatively TRBD1 (6 bases). This CDR3 is 15 amino acids long. The V and J ends lost 3 bases and 3 bases respectively, with 13 bases between them. Germline-derived CDR1 and CDR2 are KGHDR and SFDVKD. CDR3 coding DNA: TGTGCCACCAGTGATCCGGACAGACGAGAAGAGACCCAGTACTTC. Its protein product is CATSDPDRREETQYF.

This chain joins TRBV7-8 and TRBJ2-1; 13 bases line up with TRBD2. CDR3 length equals 17 residues. Germline V gene lookup returns CDR1 SGHVS and CDR2 FQNEAQ. The ends lost 2 bases at V and 6 bases at J; junction bases unmatched: 7. This chain's CDR3 is CASSLMVTSGGTNEQFF. CDR3 sequence (DNA): TGTGCCAGCAGCTTAATGGTGACTAGCGGGGGGACCAATGAGCAGTTCTTC.

This clonotype was picked up a small number of times. This rearrangement joins TRBV7-8 to TRBJ2-3; D unclear. V gave up 5 bases and J gave up 0 bases, with 15 bases separating them. CDR3 length: 16 amino acids. Germline V CDR1 and CDR2: SGHVS, FQNEAQ. The CDR3 nucleotides read TGTGCCAGCAGCCTGGGGTTACTGGGGAGCACAGATACGCAGTATTTT. Translating gives CASSLGLLGSTDTQYF.

A few counts support this clonotype. The rearrangement links TRBV28 to TRBJ2-1, with D unresolved. Trimming stripped 6 bases from V and 5 bases from J, with 14 bases between. Per the germline V gene, CDR1 is MDHEN and CDR2 is SYDVKM. This CDR3 is built from 14 residues. CDR3 DNA: TGTGCCAGCAGGGTGGAGAGGATCAACAATGAGCAGTTCTTC. It translates to CASRVERINNEQFF.

This clonotype was detected a few times. This chain joins TRBV29-1 and TRBJ2-2, with 9 positions matching TRBD1. The V gene's germline CDR1 is SQVTM and CDR2 ANQGSEA. Trimming took 6 bases from V and 5 from J; bases not matched to a gene: 13. The CDR3 length is 16 residues. The DNA of the CDR3 is TGCAGCGTCCAGGGACAGGGAATAATAATGACCGGGGAGCTGTTTTTT. Protein sequence: CSVQGQGIIMTGELFF.

The chain recombines TRBV6-2 or TRBV6-3 with TRBJ2-5; D may be TRBD1 (5 bases). The germline gives CDR1 MNHEY, CDR2 SVGEGT. V shed 0 bases and J shed 6 bases, with 11 bases lying between them. The CDR3 loop spans 14 amino acids. The CDR3 loop is CASSYSSGPQTQYF. In nucleotides, the CDR3 is TGTGCCAGCAGTTACTCCTCAGGGCCCCAGACCCAGTACTTC.

The chain joins TRBV12-3 or TRBV12-4 to TRBJ2-1; the match to TRBD2 covers 12 bases. The CDR3 contains 17 residues. J lost 1 base, V lost 2 bases, and 3 bases had no gene match. Here the CDR3 DNA reads TGTGCCAGCAGTTTAACGCTAGCGGGGGGGTCCTACAATGAGCAGTTCTTC. As protein: CASSLTLAGGSYNEQFF.

In regard to this clonotype: A read error may produce the germline difference seen at one junction end. V and J are TRBV29-1 and TRBJ1-2, with D perhaps matching TRBD1 (5 bases). This CDR3 is built from 13 residues. Germline-derived CDR1 and CDR2 are SQVTM and ANQGSEA. This chain's CDR3 is CCVEVRGMGGYTF. Written as DNA, the CDR3 is TGCTGCGTTGAAGTGCGGGGGATGGGGGGCTACACCTTC.

This clonotype has more than one count but fewer than ten. This rearrangement joins TRBV5-1 to TRBJ2-5, with a possible D match to TRBD2 (5 bases). The CDR3 runs to 15 residues. V was shortened by 5 bases and J by 3 bases, with 17 bases between the two germline ends. From germline, CDR1 is SGHRS and CDR2 YFSETQ. The CDR3 DNA reads TGCGCCAGCAGGAAGGCTCTAGCATCCGAAGAGACCCAGTACTTC. Translated: CASRKALASEETQYF.

V is TRBV11-3 and J is TRBJ2-7; D not certain. This CDR3 region has 14 residues. Germline V CDR1 and CDR2: SGHNT, YENEEA. Trimming removed 1 base from V and 4 bases from J, with 11 bases in between. CDR3 nucleotide sequence: TGTGCCAGCAGCTTAGCCCCGTTGGCGTACGAGCAGTACTTC. This sequence encodes CASSLAPLAYEQYF.

This clonotype was observed a few times. The chain joins TRBV20-1 to TRBJ1-5, with D perhaps TRBD1 (5 bases). V lost 6 bases and J lost 4, with 16 bases in between. Germline CDR1 reads DFQATT; CDR2 reads SNEGSKA (reference sequence). The CDR3 runs 14 residues. The CDR3 DNA is TGCAGTGCGGGCGGGGCAGGGTTTAATCAGCCCCAGCATTTT. It yields the protein CSAGGAGFNQPQHF.

CDR3 nucleotide sequence: TGTGCCAGCAGTTTATTCAGGGAGCTGTTTTTT. Amino acids: CASSLFRELFF. V and J are TRBV12-3 or TRBV12-4 and TRBJ2-2; D is unresolved. The CDR3 is made up of 11 amino acids. Trimming left V 2 bases short and J 9 bases short, with 4 bases between.

This clonotype came up a few times. The rearrangement uses TRBV5-1 and TRBJ2-7; 8 bases fit TRBD2. V shed 1 base and J 5 bases; nucleotides not matched to a gene: 5. The CDR3 consists of 14 residues. CDR1 and CDR2 (germline): SGHRS, YFSETQ. CDR3 in amino acids: CASSLTSGLNEQYF. In DNA form, the CDR3 reads TGCGCCAGCAGCTTGACTAGCGGTCTGAACGAGCAGTACTTC. Full variable domain (outside the CDR3, taken from reference TRBV5-1 and TRBJ2-7): KAGVTQTPRYLIKTRGQQVTLSCSPISGHRSVSWYQQTPGQGLQFLFEYFSETQRNKGNFPGRFSGRQFSNSRSEMNVSTLELGDSALYLCASSLTSGLNEQYFGPGTRLTVT.

The genes are TRBV12-3 or TRBV12-4 and TRBJ2-1; TRBD2 matches 14 bases. V shed 4 bases, J shed 6 bases, and the junction held 8 bases outside the gene matches. The CDR3 is 17 amino acids. CDR3 DNA sequence: TGTGCCAGCAGTTCCCGGGGACTAGCGGGGGCCTCCAATGAGCAGTTCTTC. It yields the protein CASSSRGLAGASNEQFF.

This clonotype was seen a few times. The chain employs TRBV13 and TRBJ2-1; D possibly corresponds to TRBD2 (5 bases). CDR1 and CDR2 from the germline V gene are PRHDT and FYEKMQ (reference sequence). The CDR3 spans 14 residues. The V end was cut by 2 bases, the J end by 8 bases, with 13 bases between. The CDR3 nucleotides are TGTGCCAGCAGCTTATGGCGGGCCGCGGATGAGCAGTTCTTC. This encodes CASSLWRAADEQFF.

The chain carries TRBV5-1 and TRBJ2-4, with D possibly being TRBD1 (6 bases). CDR3 size: 13 residues. The V gene lost 4 bases and the J gene lost 6 bases, with 11 bases spanning the gap. The germline V gene encodes CDR1 SGHRS and CDR2 YFSETQ. The CDR3: CASSPDSPNIQYF. The CDR3, as DNA: TGCGCCAGCAGCCCGGACAGCCCAAACATTCAGTACTTC.

This clonotype came up a few times. The chain has TRBV19 and TRBJ2-1; D is possibly TRBD1 (5 bases). The CDR3 has 14 amino acids. Trimming pared 3 bases from V and 8 bases from J, leaving 14 bases between. The germline V gene encodes CDR1 LNHDA and CDR2 SQIVND (reference sequence). The DNA for the CDR3 is TGTGCCAGTAGTATCAAAGGGGTTTGGGATGAGCAGTTCTTC. It translates to CASSIKGVWDEQFF.

This clonotype has a single count. The rearrangement uses TRBV5-1 and TRBJ2-7, with D perhaps being TRBD1 or TRBD2 (5 bases each). CDR3 length: 14 amino acids. Germline CDR1 and CDR2: SGHRS and YFSETQ. V dropped 0 bases and J dropped 6 bases, with 13 bases sitting between them. DNA of the CDR3: TGCGCCAGCAGCTTGGGGGACGGGTCGGGCGAGCAGTACGTC. Amino acids: CASSLGDGSGEQYV.

The V call is TRBV3-1, the J call TRBJ2-7; D is possibly TRBD2 (5 bases). Trimming took off 0 bases at V and 1 base at J, with 22 bases between the two ends. CDR3 length: 19 amino acids. CDR1 and CDR2 from the germline V gene are LGHDT and YNNKEL (reference sequence). CDR3 coding DNA: TGTGCCAGCAGCCAAGATTCGAACGTCGGACTCCGACTTTCCTACGAGCAGTACTTC. Translation: CASSQDSNVGLRLSYEQYF.

The chain employs TRBV6-2 or TRBV6-3 and TRBJ1-3; D remains unclear. Germline V lookup: CDR1 MNHEY, CDR2 SVGEGT. CDR3 size: 13 residues. The ends were cut back, 6 bases at V and 8 bases at J, with 14 bases in the middle. The CDR3 nucleotides read TGTGCCAGCAGGGGGATCGGCGTGGACACCATATATTTT. It yields the protein CASRGIGVDTIYF.

V usage is TRBV28 and J usage is TRBJ2-6; 8 bases match TRBD1. The CDR3 has 16 residues. V was pared by 4 bases and J by 3 bases, with 5 bases of the junction left unmatched. Germline V gives CDR1 MDHEN, CDR2 SYDVKM. The CDR3 bases are TGTGCCAGCAGTTCCGACAGGGGTGGTGGGGCCAACGTCCTGACTTTC. Translating it yields CASSSDRGGGANVLTF.

The chain carries TRBV20-1 and TRBJ1-3; no firm D call. In germline, CDR1 is DFQATT, CDR2 SNEGSKA (reference sequence). The CDR3 runs to 14 residues. V gave up 5 bases and J gave up 2 bases, with 13 bases separating them. The CDR3 region has the DNA TGCAGTGCTGAAAAGGGATCGACTGGAAACACCATATATTTT. Translated, it gives CSAEKGSTGNTIYF.

The rearrangement joins TRBV29-1 to TRBJ2-3; D is uncertain. The CDR3 totals 11 residues. Per the germline V gene, CDR1 is SQVTM and CDR2 is ANQGSEA. With 3 bases removed from V and 10 bases from J, the gap between germline ends came to 11 bases. The CDR3 spells CSVELVVSQYF. CDR3 coding DNA: TGCAGCGTTGAGCTAGTTGTGTCGCAGTATTTT.

This clonotype was detected only a few times. The rearrangement joins TRBV11-3 to TRBJ2-4; D is possibly TRBD1 (5 bases). The germline V and J ends were trimmed by 0 bases and 7 bases, with 7 bases remaining between them. Germline CDR1 and CDR2: SGHNT and YENEEA. This CDR3 contains 13 residues. CDR3 region: CASSLDPGNIQYF. DNA of the CDR3: TGTGCCAGCAGCTTAGATCCAGGGAACATTCAGTACTTC.